This T cell receptor beta chain comes out of a study of cytomegalovirus exposure and HLA in healthy donors. General observations from the study: As was reported, the classifier diagnosed cytomegalovirus status with high specificity and sensitivity. A list of approximately 160 TCR beta chains associated with cytomegalovirus was given. In a later analysis, first-cohort TCR clusters were found to tend to co-occur in the roughly 120 validation repertoires.

Germline CDR1 is SEHNR and CDR2 is FQNEAQ (reference sequence). V shed 5 bases and J shed 8 bases, with 10 bases lying between them. The CDR3 has 12 amino acids. Assay: immunoSEQ multiplex PCR; the TCRdb copy retains only in-frame clones and omits some. The table lists 97,000 or so clones, about 95% of them singletons. The donors formed part of the 120-subject validation cohort, distinct from the roughly 700-subject first cohort. With regard to this clone: Its specificity is not known.

The clonotype comes from a woman aged 18-29 years in good health and CMV-seronegative. The sample comprised PBMCs. The chain employs TRBV7-9 and TRBJ1-5; possibly TRBD1 for D (6 bases). CDR3 loop: CASSRGGEPQHF. The CDR3 DNA sequence: TGTGCCAGCAGCCGAGGGGGGGAGCCCCAGCATTTT.